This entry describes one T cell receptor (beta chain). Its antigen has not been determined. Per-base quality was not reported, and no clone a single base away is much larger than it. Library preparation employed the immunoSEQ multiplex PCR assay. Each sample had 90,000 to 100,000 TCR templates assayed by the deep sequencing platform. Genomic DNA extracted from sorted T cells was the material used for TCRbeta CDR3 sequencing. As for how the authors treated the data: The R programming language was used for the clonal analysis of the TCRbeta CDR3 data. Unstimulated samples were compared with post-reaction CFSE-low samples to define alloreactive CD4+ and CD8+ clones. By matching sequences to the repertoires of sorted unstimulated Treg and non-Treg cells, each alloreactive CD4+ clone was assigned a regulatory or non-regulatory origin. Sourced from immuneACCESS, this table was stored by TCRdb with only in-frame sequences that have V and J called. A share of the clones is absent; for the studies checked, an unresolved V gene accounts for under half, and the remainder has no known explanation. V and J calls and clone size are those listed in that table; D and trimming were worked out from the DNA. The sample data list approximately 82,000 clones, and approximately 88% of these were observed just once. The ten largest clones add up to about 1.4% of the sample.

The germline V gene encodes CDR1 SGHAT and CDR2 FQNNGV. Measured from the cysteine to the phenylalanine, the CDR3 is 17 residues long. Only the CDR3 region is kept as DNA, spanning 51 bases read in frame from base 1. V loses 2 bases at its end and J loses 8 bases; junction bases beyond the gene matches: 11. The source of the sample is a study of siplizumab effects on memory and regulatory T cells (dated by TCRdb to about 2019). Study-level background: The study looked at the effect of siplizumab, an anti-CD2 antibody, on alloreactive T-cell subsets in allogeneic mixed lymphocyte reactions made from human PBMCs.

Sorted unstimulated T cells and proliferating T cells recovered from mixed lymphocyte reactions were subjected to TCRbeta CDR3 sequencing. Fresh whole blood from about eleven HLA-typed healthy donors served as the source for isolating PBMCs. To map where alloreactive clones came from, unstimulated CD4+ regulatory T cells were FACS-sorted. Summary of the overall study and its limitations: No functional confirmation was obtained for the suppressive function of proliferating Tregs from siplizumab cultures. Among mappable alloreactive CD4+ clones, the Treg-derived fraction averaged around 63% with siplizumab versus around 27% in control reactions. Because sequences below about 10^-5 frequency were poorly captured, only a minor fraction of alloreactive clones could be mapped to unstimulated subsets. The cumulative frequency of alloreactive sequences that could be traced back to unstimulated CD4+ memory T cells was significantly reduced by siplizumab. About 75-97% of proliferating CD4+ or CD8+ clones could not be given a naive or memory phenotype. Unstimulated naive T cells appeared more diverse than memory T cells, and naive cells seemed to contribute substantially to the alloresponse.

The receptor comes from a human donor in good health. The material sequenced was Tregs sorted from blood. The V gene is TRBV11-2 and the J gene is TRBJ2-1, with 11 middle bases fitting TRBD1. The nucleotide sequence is TGTGCCAGCAGCTTAAATCGGGACAGGGGGAGGCAGGATGAGCAGTTCTTC. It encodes CASSLNRDRGRQDEQFF.